This T cell receptor (beta chain) was obtained from a study of blood T cell repertoires in COVID-19. In the study overall: Italy, Spain and the United States were the sources of the convalescent and acute COVID-19 samples. In each case, the material was cDNA or gDNA derived from T cells, B-cell-depleted T cells, or PBMCs.

The CDR3 loop spans 13 amino acids. Germline CDR1 reads MDHEN; CDR2 reads SYDVKM. The V end lost 3 bases, the J end lost 6 bases, and 12 bases lay between the germline ends. In the original workflow: Reference gene primer amplification gave nucleated cell count estimates. Method: immunoSEQ multiplex PCR; TCRdb's copy keeps in-frame clones and lacks some. V and J calls and clone size are given by that table; D and trimming were obtained from the DNA. The sample carries some 150,000 clones, approximately 80% recorded once. This receptor was taken from a man aged 55-75 years with acute or convalescent COVID-19. Sequenced sample: peripheral blood. V is TRBV28 and J is TRBJ2-7; D perhaps matches TRBD1 (6 bases). The CDR3 loop is CASSFQGLGEQYF. DNA for the CDR3: TGTGCCAGCAGTTTCCAGGGGCTAGGCGAGCAGTACTTC.